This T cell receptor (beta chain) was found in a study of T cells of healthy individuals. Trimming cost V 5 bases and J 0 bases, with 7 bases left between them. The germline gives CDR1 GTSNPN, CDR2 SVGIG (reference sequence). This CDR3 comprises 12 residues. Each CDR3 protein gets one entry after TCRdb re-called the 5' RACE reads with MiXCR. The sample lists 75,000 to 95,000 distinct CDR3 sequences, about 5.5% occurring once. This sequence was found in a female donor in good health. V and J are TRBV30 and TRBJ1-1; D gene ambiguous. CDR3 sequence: CAWQAMNTEAFF. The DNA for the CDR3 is TGTGCCTGGCAGGCTATGAACACTGAAGCTTTCTTT. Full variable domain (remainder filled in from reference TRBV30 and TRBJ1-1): SQTIHQWPATLVQPVGSPLSLECTVEGTSNPNLYWYRQAAGRGLQLLFYSVGIGQISSEVPQNLSASRPQDRQFILSSKKLLLSDSGFYLCAWQAMNTEAFFGQGTRLTVV.